These 22 T cell receptor beta chains were sequenced from one sample in a study of T cell responses to AZD1222 COVID-19 vaccine. This table comes from immunoSEQ multiplex PCR, and its TCRdb copy is limited to in-frame clones, with some not included. The sample includes tens of thousands of clones, about 79% seen only once; the top ten take 15% to 25%. This sample comprised peripheral blood, obtained on day 0 of AZD1222 vaccination. The source is an adult in good health.

J is TRBJ2-3 and V is TRBV19, with 10 bases fitting TRBD2. Germline V CDR1 and CDR2: LNHDA, SQIVND (reference sequence). The J segment lost 1 base and the V segment lost 2 bases, leaving 9 bases of the junction unmatched. CDR3 size: 18 residues. In DNA form, the CDR3 reads TGTGCCAGTAGTATAATCGCTAGCGGGAGCGTTCGCACAGATACGCAGTATTTT. It translates to CASSIIASGSVRTDTQYF. Full variable domain (rest looked up from reference TRBV19 and TRBJ2-3): DGGITQSPKYLFRKEGQNVTLSCEQNLNHDAMYWYRQDPGQGLRLIYYSQIVNDFQKGDIAEGYSVSREKKESFPLTVTSAQKNPTAFYLCASSIIASGSVRTDTQYFGPGTRLTVL.

The rearrangement uses TRBV5-1 and TRBJ1-2; D not resolved. This CDR3 is built from 14 residues. The germline CDR1 and CDR2 sequences are SGHRS and YFSETQ. Between the trimmed V and J ends, which lost 4 bases and 2 bases, there was a span of 12 bases. CDR3 nucleotides: TGCGCCAGCAGCCCGGGAGTAGTCAACTATGGCTACACCTTC. Its protein is CASSPGVVNYGYTF.

The chain links TRBV5-1 to TRBJ1-1; the D is unclear. CDR1 and CDR2 from the germline V gene are SGHRS and YFSETQ. This CDR3 has 14 amino acids. The V and J ends lost 0 bases and 1 base respectively, with 7 bases between them. CDR3 sequence: CASSLEGRNTEAFF. The CDR3, as DNA: TGCGCCAGCAGCTTGGAGGGCAGGAACACTGAAGCTTTCTTT.

Concerning this clone: Other DNA sequences in the sample encode the same CDR3. The V call is TRBV19, the J call TRBJ1-1; D is undetermined. This CDR3 region has 13 residues. V lost 3 bases to trimming and J lost 0 bases, with 5 bases between them. Germline CDR1 LNHDA, CDR2 SQIVND (reference sequence). CDR3 region: CASSISVNTEAFF. The CDR3 nucleotides are TGTGCCAGTAGTATTTCAGTGAACACTGAAGCTTTCTTT.

This CDR3 is CASSLGGLNTGELFF. The DNA of the CDR3 is TGTGCCAGCAGTTTAGGAGGACTGAACACCGGGGAGCTGTTTTTT. This chain links TRBV28 with TRBJ2-2, with D possibly being TRBD2 (5 bases). Germline V CDR1 and CDR2: MDHEN, SYDVKM. The CDR3 sequence is 15 residues long. V dropped 2 bases and J dropped 1 base, with 8 bases sitting between them.

The chain has TRBV5-8 and TRBJ2-7; D unresolved. The CDR3 consists of 14 residues. Germline V CDR1 and CDR2: SGHTS, YDEGEE. The V end was cut by 3 bases, the J end by 2 bases, with 12 bases between. Written as DNA, the CDR3 is TGTGCCAGCAGCTCATCACAGAGTACCTACGAGCAGTACGTC. Translating gives CASSSSQSTYEQYV.

The count of this clone is one. J is TRBJ1-1 and V is TRBV5-6; the D is unclear. CDR1 and CDR2 from the germline V gene are SGHDT and YYEEEE. This CDR3 region has 14 residues. The V and J ends lost 4 bases and 4 bases respectively, with 14 bases between them. CDR3 DNA sequence: TGTGCCAGCAGCAAAACCCCCCTGTCCACTGAAGCTTTCTTT. The encoded protein is CASSKTPLSTEAFF. Combining the CDR3 with reference TRBV5-6 and TRBJ1-1 gives the whole variable domain DAGVTQSPTHLIKTRGQQVTLRCSPKSGHDTVSWYQQALGQGPQFIFQYYEEEERQRGNFPDRFSGHQFPNYSSELNVNALLLGDSALYLCASSKTPLSTEAFFGQGTRLTVV.

V and J are TRBV4-2 and TRBJ1-6; D gene uncertain. The germline CDR1 and CDR2 sequences are LGHNA and YNFKEQ. The length of the CDR3 is 18 residues. V was cut by 3 bases and J by 3 bases, with 18 bases left in between. The CDR3 here is CASSQDEIVGYYNSPLHF. Here the CDR3 DNA reads TGTGCCAGCAGCCAGGATGAGATCGTCGGCTACTATAATTCACCCCTCCACTTT.

This clone has only one observation. The chain carries TRBV11-2 and TRBJ2-1; 10 positions match TRBD2. This CDR3 contains 15 residues. Germline lookup yields CDR1 SGHAT and CDR2 FQNNGV. V shed 5 bases, J shed 4 bases, and the junction held 5 bases outside the gene matches. For the CDR3, the DNA is TGTGCCAGCAGCAACGGACTAGCGGTATACAATGAGCAGTTCTTC. Translation: CASSNGLAVYNEQFF.

The chain uses TRBV28 and TRBJ2-5, with D uncertain. Germline lookup yields CDR1 MDHEN and CDR2 SYDVKM. Trimming cost V 1 base and J 4 bases, with 7 bases left between them. The CDR3 is made up of 13 amino acids. The CDR3 sequence is CASSLSAPETQYF. The CDR3 DNA is TGTGCCAGCAGTTTATCGGCCCCAGAGACCCAGTACTTC.

This chain connects TRBV15 to TRBJ2-7; TRBD1 agrees at 9 bases. The CDR3 totals 15 residues. Losses at the gene ends were 4 bases for V and 3 bases for J; bases not matched to a gene: 7. Germline V CDR1 and CDR2: LNHNV, YYDKDF (reference sequence). The CDR3 DNA reads TGTGCCACCAGCAACCCCACAGGGGGCCTCTACGAGCAGTACTTC. It specifies CATSNPTGGLYEQYF. Together with reference TRBV15 and TRBJ2-7, the CDR3 gives the full variable domain: DAMVIQNPRYQVTQFGKPVTLSCSQTLNHNVMYWYQQKSSQAPKLLFHYYDKDFNNEADTPDNFQSRRPNTSFCFLDIRSPGLGDTAMYLCATSNPTGGLYEQYFGPGTRLTVT.

The V gene is TRBV4-3, the J gene TRBJ2-2; no firm D call. In germline, CDR1 is LGHNA, CDR2 YSLEER. V was clipped by 0 bases and J by 9 bases, with 8 bases between them. The CDR3 extends over 13 amino acids. CDR3 DNA sequence: TGCGCCAGCAGCCAAGATGTAAAGAGGGAGCTGTTTTTT. Encoded protein: CASSQDVKRELFF.

The chain recombines TRBV7-2 with TRBJ1-5; unclear D gene. The V end was cut by 5 bases, the J end by 5 bases, with 10 bases between. This CDR3 is built from 13 residues. Looked up from germline, CDR1 is SGHTA and CDR2 is FQGNSA. CDR3 sequence reads: CASSPGRDQPQHF. The CDR3 region has the DNA TGTGCCAGCAGCCCCGGGAGGGATCAGCCCCAGCATTTT.

The chain uses TRBV5-1 and TRBJ2-2; no reliable D call. This CDR3 is built from 13 residues. Germline assignment: CDR1 SGHRS and CDR2 YFSETQ. V was trimmed by 3 bases and J by 4 bases, leaving 7 bases between them. CDR3 in DNA: TGCGCCAGCAGCTCGGGTCTCACCGGGGAGCTGTTTTTT. Its translation is CASSSGLTGELFF.

The rearrangement links TRBV6-6 to TRBJ2-3, with a weak D call TRBD2 (6 bases). CDR1 and CDR2 (germline): MNHNY, SVGAGI (reference sequence). The CDR3 is 16 residues long. Trimming took 3 bases from V and 7 from J, leaving 20 bases between them. The chain's CDR3 is CASSYGTFRLGNTQYF. DNA of the CDR3: TGTGCCAGCAGTTATGGGACTTTCCGATTGGGGAATACGCAGTATTTT.

The chain uses TRBV7-9 and TRBJ2-7; 8 bases are shared with TRBD2. The CDR3 contains 16 residues. The J segment lost 5 bases and the V segment lost 5 bases, leaving 14 bases of the junction unmatched. Germline CDR1 is SEHNR and CDR2 is FQNEAQ (reference sequence). CDR3 nucleotide sequence: TGTGCCAGCAGCGCCTACGTAGAGCGGGAGATTAACGAGCAGTACGTC. Its protein is CASSAYVEREINEQYV.

This rearrangement joins TRBV11-2 to TRBJ1-1; possible D gene TRBD1, 5 bases. The V end was cut by 2 bases, the J end by 6 bases, with 13 bases between. The CDR3 has 14 amino acids. The germline V gene has CDR1 SGHAT and CDR2 FQNNGV. CDR3: CASSLNGAQSEAFF. DNA of the CDR3: TGTGCCAGCAGCTTAAACGGGGCGCAGTCTGAAGCTTTCTTT.

The chain carries TRBV5-1 and TRBJ2-7, with D perhaps being TRBD1 or TRBD2 (7 bases each). The V and J ends lost 5 bases and 7 bases respectively, with 16 bases between them. CDR1 is SGHRS, CDR2 YFSETQ, per germline. The CDR3 spans 13 residues. The CDR3 nucleotides read TGCGCCAGCAGTCCCCAGGGGGGGTGGGAGCAGTACTTC. Translating gives CASSPQGGWEQYF.

The rearrangement links TRBV24-1 to TRBJ2-2; 8 bases map to TRBD1. V trimming: 9 bases; J trimming: 4 bases; junction bases outside the gene matches: 3. Germline CDR1 reads KGHDR; CDR2 reads SFDVKD. The CDR3 extends over 13 amino acids. The CDR3 loop is CATQGAGTGELFF. For the CDR3, the DNA is TGTGCCACCCAGGGGGCAGGCACCGGGGAGCTGTTTTTT.

This clone has a handful of counts. Other DNA sequences in this sample translate to the same CDR3. The rearrangement links TRBV7-9 to TRBJ1-5; possibly TRBD1 for D (5 bases). Germline V gene lookup returns CDR1 SEHNR and CDR2 FQNEAQ (reference sequence). The CDR3 covers 13 residues. Trimming stripped 5 bases from V and 5 bases from J, with 10 bases between. As DNA, the CDR3 is TGTGCCAGCAGCACTCAGGGAGATCAGCCCCAGCATTTT. It is translated as CASSTQGDQPQHF.

This clone was detected a few times. The chain links TRBV5-8 to TRBJ2-2; D is unclear. V lost 5 bases and J 0 bases, leaving 17 bases between the germline ends. The CDR3 has 17 amino acids. CDR1 SGHTS and CDR2 YDEGEE come from the germline V gene. CDR3 DNA sequence: TGTGCCAGCAGTCTTTCCCGGACCAGCACGAACACCGGGGAGCTGTTTTTT. Translating gives CASSLSRTSTNTGELFF.

V usage is TRBV19 and J usage is TRBJ2-6; D gene uncertain. Germline V gene sequence: CDR1 LNHDA, CDR2 SQIVND (reference sequence). The V end was cut by 5 bases, the J end by 10 bases, with 18 bases between. The CDR3 totals 15 residues. DNA of the CDR3: TGTGCCAGTAGTGCCCAGCGCCTCTGGCCTAACGTCCTGACTTTC. It is translated as CASSAQRLWPNVLTF. The full variable domain, with the rest looked up from reference TRBV19 and TRBJ2-6, is DGGITQSPKYLFRKEGQNVTLSCEQNLNHDAMYWYRQDPGQGLRLIYYSQIVNDFQKGDIAEGYSVSREKKESFPLTVTSAQKNPTAFYLCASSAQRLWPNVLTFGAGSRLTVL.